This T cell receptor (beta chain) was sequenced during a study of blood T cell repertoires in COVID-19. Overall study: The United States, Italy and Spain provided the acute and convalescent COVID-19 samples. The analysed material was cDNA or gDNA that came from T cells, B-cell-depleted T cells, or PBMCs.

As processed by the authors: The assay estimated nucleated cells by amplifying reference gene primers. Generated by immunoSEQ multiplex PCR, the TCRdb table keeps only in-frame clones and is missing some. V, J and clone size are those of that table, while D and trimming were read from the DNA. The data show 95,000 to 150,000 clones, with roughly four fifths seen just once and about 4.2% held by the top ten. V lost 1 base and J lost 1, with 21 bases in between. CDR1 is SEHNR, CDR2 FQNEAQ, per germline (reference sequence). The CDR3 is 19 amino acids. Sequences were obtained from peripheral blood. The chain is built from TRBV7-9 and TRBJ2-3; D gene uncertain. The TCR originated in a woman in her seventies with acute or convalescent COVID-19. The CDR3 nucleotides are TGTGCCAGCAGCTTAGATCGGTTAGCTAACTGGATTCGCACAGATACGCAGTATTTT. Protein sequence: CASSLDRLANWIRTDTQYF.